The entry below describes one T cell receptor beta chain. Its target is unknown. This sample is drawn from a study of graft-versus-host responses after intestinal transplantation. Study as a whole: The transplants performed in recipients were multivisceral, liver-intestinal, or isolated intestinal. All recipients were given anti-thymocyte globulin induction, and tacrolimus and steroids were then administered for 3 to 4 years. Overall study results and limits: GvH clonotypes were identified within recipient marrow, with a subset emerging first in ileum or blood. Graft-donor T cell macrochimerism in patients accompanied high graft-versus-host to host-versus-graft clonal ratios in allografts.

Sequencing was performed with immunoSEQ multiplex PCR; in TCRdb, only in-frame clones are kept and a portion is missing. There are 40,000 or so clones in the sample; over 85% occur only once, and around 7% lies in the top ten. Material: PBMCs, obtained 267 days after transplant. The receptor was isolated from a human patient who received an intestinal transplant, so some T cells may come from the graft donor.

The DNA of the CDR3 is TGCGCCAGCAGTTCGCGGGGGGACGAGCAGTACTTC. Its translation is CASSSRGDEQYF. The chain combines TRBV5-1 with TRBJ2-7, with 8 bases matching TRBD2. The CDR3 loop spans 12 amino acids. Per the germline V gene, CDR1 is SGHRS and CDR2 is YFSETQ. Germline trimming cut 5 bases from V and 5 bases from J; bases unmatched to any gene: 3.